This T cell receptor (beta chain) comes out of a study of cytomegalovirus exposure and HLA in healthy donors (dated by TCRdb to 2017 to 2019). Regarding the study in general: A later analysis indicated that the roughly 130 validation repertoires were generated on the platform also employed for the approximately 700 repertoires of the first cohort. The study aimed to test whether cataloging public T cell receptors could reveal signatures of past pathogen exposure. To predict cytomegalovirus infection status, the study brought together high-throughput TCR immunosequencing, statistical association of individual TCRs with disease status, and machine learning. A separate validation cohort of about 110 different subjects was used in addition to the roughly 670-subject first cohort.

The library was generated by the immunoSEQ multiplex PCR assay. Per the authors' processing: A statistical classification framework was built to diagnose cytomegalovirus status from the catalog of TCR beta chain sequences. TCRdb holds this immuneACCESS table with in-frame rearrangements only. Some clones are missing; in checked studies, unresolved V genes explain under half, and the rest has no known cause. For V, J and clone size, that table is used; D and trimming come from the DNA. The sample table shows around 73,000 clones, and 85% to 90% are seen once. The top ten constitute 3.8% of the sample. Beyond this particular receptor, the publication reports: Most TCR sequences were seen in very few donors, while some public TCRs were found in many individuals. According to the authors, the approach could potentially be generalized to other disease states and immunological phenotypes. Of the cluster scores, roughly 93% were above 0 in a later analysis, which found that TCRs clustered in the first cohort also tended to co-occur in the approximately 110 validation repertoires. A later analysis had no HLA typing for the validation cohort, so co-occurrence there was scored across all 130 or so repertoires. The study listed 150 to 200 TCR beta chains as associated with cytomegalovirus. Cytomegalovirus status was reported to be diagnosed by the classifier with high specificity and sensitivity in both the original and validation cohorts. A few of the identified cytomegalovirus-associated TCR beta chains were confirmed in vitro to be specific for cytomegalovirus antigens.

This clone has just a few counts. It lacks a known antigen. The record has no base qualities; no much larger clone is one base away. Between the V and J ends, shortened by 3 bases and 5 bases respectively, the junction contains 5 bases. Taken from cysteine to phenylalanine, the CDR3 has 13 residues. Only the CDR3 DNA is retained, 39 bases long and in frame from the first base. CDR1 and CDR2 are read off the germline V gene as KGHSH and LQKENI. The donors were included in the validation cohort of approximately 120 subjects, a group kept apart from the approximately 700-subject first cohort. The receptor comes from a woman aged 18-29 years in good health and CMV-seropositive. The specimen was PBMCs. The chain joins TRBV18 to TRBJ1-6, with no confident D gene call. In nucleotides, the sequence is TGTGCCAGCTCACCGGCCCATAATTCACCCCTCCACTTT. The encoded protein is CASSPAHNSPLHF.